Only one count was recorded for the clone carrying this T cell receptor (beta chain). These data come from a study of blood T cell repertoires in COVID-19. Turning to the study itself: Samples of COVID-19 (acute and convalescent) were obtained from the United States, Italy and Spain. From T cells, B-cell-depleted T cells, or PBMCs came the material, which was cDNA or gDNA.

V was clipped by 6 bases and J by 6 bases, with 20 bases between them. CDR3 length equals 15 residues. The germline gives CDR1 MDHEN, CDR2 SYDVKM. Per the authors' pipeline: Cell counts per sample came from amplifying reference gene primers. Repertoires were generated with immunoSEQ multiplex PCR, while TCRdb's copy carries only in-frame clones and drops some. That table gives V, J and clone size, and the DNA gave D and trimming. The sample consists of approximately 100,000 clones, 80% of them appearing once. The genes are TRBV28 and TRBJ1-2; D is possibly TRBD1 (5 bases). The sequence was collected from an elderly woman with active or convalescent COVID-19. The specimen sequenced was peripheral blood. The CDR3 bases are TGTGCCAGCAGCCCCTCGGGGGTTCCGCGTGATGGCTACACCTTC. Translating it yields CASSPSGVPRDGYTF.